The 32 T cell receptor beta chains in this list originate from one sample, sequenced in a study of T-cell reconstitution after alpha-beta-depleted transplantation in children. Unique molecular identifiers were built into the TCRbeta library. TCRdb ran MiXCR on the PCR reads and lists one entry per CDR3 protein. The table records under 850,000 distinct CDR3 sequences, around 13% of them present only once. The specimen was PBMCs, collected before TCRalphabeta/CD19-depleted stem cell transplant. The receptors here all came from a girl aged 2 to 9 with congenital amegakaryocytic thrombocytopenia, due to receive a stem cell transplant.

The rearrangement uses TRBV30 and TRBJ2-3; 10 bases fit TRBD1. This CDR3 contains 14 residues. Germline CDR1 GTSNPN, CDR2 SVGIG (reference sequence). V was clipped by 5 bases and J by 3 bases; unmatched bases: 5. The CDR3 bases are TGTGCCTGGCGCCCGGGACAGGGGACAGATACGCAGTATTTT. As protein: CAWRPGQGTDTQYF.

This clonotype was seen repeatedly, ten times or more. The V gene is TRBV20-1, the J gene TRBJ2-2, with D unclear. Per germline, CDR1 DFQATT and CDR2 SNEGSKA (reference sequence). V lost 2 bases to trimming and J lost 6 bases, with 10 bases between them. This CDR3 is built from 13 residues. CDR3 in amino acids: CSARTGFAGELFF. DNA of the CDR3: TGCAGTGCTAGAACTGGGTTTGCCGGGGAGCTGTTTTTT.

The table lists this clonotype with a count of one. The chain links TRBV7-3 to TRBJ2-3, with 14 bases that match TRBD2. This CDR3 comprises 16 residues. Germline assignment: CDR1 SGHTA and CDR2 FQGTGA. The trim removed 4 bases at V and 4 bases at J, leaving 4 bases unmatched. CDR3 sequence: CASSSMGLAGADTQYF. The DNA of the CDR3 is TGTGCCAGCAGCTCGATGGGACTAGCGGGAGCAGATACGCAGTATTTT.

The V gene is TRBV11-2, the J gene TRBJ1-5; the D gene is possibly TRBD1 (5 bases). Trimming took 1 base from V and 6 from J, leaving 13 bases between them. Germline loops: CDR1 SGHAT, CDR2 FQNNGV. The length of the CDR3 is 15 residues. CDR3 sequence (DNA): TGTGCCAGCAGCTTAGTGGCAGGGTCGGGTCAGCCCCAGCATTTT. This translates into CASSLVAGSGQPQHF.

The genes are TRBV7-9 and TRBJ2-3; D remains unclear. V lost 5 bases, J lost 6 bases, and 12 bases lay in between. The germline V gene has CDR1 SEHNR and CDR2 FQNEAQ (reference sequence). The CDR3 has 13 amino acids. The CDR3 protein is CASSLWQFDTQYF. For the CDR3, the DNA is TGTGCCAGCAGCCTCTGGCAGTTTGATACGCAGTATTTT.

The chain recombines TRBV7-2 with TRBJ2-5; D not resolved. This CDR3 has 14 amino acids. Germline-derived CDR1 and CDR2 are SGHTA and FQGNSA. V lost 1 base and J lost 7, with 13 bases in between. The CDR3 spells CASSLGVAGGTQYF. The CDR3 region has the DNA TGTGCCAGCAGCTTAGGGGTTGCCGGTGGGACCCAGTACTTC.

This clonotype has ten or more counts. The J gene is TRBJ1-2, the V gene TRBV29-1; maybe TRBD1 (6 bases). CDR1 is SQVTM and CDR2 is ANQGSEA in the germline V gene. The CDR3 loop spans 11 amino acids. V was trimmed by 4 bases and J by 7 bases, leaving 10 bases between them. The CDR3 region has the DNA TGCAGCGTTGTCCAGGGGCCTGGCTACACCTTC. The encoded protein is CSVVQGPGYTF. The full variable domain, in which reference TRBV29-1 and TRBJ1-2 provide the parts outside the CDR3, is SAVISQKPSRDICQRGTSLTIQCQVDSQVTMMFWYRQQPGQSLTLIATANQGSEATYESGFVIDKFPISRPNLTFSTLTVSNMSPEDSSIYLCSVVQGPGYTFGSGTRLTVV.

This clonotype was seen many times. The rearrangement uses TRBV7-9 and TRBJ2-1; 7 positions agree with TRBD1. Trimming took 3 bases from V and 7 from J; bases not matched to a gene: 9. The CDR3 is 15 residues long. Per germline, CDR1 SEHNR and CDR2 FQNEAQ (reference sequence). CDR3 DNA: TGTGCCAGCAGCTTCTCCACAGGGGTGAGGAATGAGCAGTTCTTC. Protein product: CASSFSTGVRNEQFF.

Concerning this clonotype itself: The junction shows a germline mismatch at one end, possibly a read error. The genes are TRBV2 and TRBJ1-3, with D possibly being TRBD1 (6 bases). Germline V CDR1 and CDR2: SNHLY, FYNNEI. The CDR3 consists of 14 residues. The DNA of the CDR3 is TGTGTCAGCACCCAGGGGCGCTCTGGAAACACCATATATTTT. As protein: CVSTQGRSGNTIYF.

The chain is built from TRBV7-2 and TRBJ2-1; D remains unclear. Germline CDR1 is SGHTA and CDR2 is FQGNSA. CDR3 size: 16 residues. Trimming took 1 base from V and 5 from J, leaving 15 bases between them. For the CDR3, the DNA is TGTGCCAGCAGCTTAGGTTGGTTAAGCACGGACAATGAGCAGTTCTTC. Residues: CASSLGWLSTDNEQFF.

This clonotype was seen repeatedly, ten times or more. The CDR3 sequence: CSAYDRVTYNEQFF. The CDR3 DNA sequence: TGCAGTGCCTATGACCGGGTAACCTACAATGAGCAGTTCTTC. The J gene is TRBJ2-1, the V gene TRBV20-1; D call uncertain. Trimming cost V 6 bases and J 2 bases, with 14 bases left between them. Germline CDR1 is DFQATT and CDR2 is SNEGSKA (reference sequence). CDR3 length equals 14 residues.

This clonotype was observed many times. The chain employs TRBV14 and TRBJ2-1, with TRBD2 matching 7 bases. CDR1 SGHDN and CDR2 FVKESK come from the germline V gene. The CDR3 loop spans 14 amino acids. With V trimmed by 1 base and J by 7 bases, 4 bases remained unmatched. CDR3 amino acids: CASSQGGGENEQFF. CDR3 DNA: TGTGCCAGCAGCCAAGGTGGGGGGGAAAATGAGCAGTTCTTC.

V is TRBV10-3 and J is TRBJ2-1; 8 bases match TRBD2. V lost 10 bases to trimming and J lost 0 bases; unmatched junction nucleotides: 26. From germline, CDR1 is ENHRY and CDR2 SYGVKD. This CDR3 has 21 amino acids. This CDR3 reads CANRRGANGRAKRSSYNEQFF. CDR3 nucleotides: TGTGCCAACAGGAGGGGGGCCAACGGGAGGGCCAAGAGGAGCTCCTACAATGAGCAGTTCTTC.

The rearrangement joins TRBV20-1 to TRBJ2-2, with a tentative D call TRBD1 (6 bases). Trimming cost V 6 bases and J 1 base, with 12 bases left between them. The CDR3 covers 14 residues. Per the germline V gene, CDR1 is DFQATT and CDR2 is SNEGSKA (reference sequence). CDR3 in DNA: TGCAGTGCCGCCCGACAGGTGAACACCGGGGAGCTGTTTTTT. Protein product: CSAARQVNTGELFF.

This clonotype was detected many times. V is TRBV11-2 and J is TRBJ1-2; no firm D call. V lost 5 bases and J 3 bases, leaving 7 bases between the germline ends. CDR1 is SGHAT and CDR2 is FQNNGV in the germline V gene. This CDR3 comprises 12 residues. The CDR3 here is CASSGQDYGYTF. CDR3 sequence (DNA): TGTGCCAGCAGCGGGCAGGACTATGGCTACACCTTC.

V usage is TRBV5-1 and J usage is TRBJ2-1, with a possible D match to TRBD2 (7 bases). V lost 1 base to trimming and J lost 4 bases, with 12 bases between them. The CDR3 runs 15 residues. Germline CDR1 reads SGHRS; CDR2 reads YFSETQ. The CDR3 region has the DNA TGCGCCAGCAGCTTGAGGGGGGGCCTATACAATGAGCAGTTCTTC. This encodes CASSLRGGLYNEQFF.

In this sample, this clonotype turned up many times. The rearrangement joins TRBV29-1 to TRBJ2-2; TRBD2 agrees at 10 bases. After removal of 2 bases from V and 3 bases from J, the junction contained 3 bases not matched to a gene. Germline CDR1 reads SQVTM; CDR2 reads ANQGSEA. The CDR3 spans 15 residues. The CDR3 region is CSVELAGVDTGELFF. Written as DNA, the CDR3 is TGCAGCGTTGAACTAGCGGGAGTTGACACCGGGGAGCTGTTTTTT.

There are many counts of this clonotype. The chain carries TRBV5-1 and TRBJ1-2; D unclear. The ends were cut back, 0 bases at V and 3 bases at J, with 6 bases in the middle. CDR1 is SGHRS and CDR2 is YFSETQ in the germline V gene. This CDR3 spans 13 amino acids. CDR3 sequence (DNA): TGCGCCAGCAGCTTGGATCGGGACTATGGCTACACCTTC. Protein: CASSLDRDYGYTF.

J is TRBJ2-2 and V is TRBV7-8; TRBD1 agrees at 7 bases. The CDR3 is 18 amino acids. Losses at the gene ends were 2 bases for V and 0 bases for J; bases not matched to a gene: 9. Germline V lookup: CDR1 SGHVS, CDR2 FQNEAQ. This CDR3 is CASSLTLRGTANTGELFF. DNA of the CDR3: TGTGCCAGCAGCTTAACCCTCCGAGGGACAGCGAACACCGGGGAGCTGTTTTTT.

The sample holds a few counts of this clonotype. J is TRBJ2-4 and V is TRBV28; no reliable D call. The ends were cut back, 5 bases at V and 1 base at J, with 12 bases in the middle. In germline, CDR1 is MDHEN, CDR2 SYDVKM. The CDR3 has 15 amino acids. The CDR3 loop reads CASSVAPFAKNIQYF. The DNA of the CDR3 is TGTGCCAGCAGTGTAGCCCCTTTTGCCAAAAACATTCAGTACTTC. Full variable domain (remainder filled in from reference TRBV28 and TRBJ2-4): DVKVTQSSRYLVKRTGEKVFLECVQDMDHENMFWYRQDPGLGLRLIYFSYDVKMKEKGDIPEGYSVSREKKERFSLILESASTNQTSMYLCASSVAPFAKNIQYFGAGTRLSVL.

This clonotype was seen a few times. The CDR3 loop reads CASSPHRTSGRAGDTQYF. The CDR3 DNA reads as TGCGCCAGCAGCCCCCACCGGACTAGCGGGAGGGCCGGAGATACGCAGTATTTT. The chain links TRBV5-1 to TRBJ2-3, with 15 bases matching TRBD2. J gave up 5 bases and V 4 bases, and 11 bases lay outside the gene matches. This CDR3 is built from 18 residues. Per germline, CDR1 SGHRS and CDR2 YFSETQ.

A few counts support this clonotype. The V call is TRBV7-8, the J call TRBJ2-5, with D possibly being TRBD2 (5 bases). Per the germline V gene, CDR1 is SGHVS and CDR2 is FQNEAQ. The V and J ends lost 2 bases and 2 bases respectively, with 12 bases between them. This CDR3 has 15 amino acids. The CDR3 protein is CASSLMLAQQETQYF. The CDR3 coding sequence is TGTGCCAGCAGCTTAATGTTAGCGCAGCAAGAGACCCAGTACTTC.

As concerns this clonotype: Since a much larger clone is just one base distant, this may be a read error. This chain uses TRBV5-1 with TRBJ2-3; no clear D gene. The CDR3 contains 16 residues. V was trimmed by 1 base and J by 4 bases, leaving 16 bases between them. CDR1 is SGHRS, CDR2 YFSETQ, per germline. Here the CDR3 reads CASSLFADLGADTQYF. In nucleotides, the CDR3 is TGCGCCAGCAGCTTGTTTGCGGACCTCGGCGCAGATACGCAGTATTTT. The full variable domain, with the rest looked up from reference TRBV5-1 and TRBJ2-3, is KAGVTQTPRYLIKTRGQQVTLSCSPISGHRSVSWYQQTPGQGLQFLFEYFSETQRNKGNFPGRFSGRQFSNSRSEMNVSTLELGDSALYLCASSLFADLGADTQYFGPGTRLTVL.

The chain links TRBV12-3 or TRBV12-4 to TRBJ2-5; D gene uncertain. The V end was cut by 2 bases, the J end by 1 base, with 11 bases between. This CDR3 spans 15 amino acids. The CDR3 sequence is CASSLLGARQETQYF. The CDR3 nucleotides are TGTGCCAGCAGTTTATTAGGCGCCCGCCAAGAGACCCAGTACTTC.

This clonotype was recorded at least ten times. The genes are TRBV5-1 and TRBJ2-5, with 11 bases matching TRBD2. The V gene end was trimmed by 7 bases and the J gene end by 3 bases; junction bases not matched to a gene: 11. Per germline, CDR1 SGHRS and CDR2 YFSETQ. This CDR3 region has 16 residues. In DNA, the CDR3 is TGCGCCAGCCGCCCATGGGGACTAGCGGACGAAGAGACCCAGTACTTC. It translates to CASRPWGLADEETQYF.

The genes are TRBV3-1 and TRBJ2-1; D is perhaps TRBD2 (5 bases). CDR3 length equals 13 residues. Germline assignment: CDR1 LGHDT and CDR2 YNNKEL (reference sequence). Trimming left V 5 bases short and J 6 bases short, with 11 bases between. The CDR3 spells CASSSGLPNEQFF. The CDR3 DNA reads TGTGCCAGCAGCTCCGGACTCCCCAATGAGCAGTTCTTC.

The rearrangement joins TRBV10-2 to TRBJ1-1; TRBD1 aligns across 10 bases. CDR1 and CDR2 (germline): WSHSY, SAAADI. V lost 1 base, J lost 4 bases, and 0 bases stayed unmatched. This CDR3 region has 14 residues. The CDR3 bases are TGCGCCAGCAGTGAGTGGACAGGGGGCACTGAAGCTTTCTTT. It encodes CASSEWTGGTEAFF.

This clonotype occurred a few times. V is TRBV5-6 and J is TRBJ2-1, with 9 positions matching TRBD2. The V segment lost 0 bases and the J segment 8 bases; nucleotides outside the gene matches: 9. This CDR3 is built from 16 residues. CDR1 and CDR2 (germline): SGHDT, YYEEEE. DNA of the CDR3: TGTGCCAGCAGCTTGGGCTCCGGGACTAGCAGGGATGAGCAGTTCTTC. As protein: CASSLGSGTSRDEQFF.

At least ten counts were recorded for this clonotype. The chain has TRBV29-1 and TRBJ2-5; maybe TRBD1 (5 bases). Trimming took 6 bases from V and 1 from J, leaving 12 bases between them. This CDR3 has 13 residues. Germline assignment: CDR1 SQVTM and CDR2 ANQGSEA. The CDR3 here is CSVRQRLQETQYF. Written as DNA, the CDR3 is TGCAGCGTCAGACAGCGTCTCCAAGAGACCCAGTACTTC.

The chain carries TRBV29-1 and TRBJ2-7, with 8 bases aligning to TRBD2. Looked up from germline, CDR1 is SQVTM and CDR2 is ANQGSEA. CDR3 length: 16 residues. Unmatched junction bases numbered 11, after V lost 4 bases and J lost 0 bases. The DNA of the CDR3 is TGCAGCGTTGTGTGGGTCGTAGGGACTAGCTCCTACGAGCAGTACTTC. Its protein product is CSVVWVVGTSSYEQYF.

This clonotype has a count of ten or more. CDR3 coding DNA: TGCAGTACCGACTCACTAGCGGGAGTTATCAATGAGCAGTTCTTC. Its translation: CSTDSLAGVINEQFF. The genes are TRBV20-1 and TRBJ2-1, with 11 bases fitting TRBD2. V shed 8 bases and J 6 bases; nucleotides not matched to a gene: 12. The CDR3 spans 15 residues. From germline, CDR1 is DFQATT and CDR2 SNEGSKA (reference sequence).

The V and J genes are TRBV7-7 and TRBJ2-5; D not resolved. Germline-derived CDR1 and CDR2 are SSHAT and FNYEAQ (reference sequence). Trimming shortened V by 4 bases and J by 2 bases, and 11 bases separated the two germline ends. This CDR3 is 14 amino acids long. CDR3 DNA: TGTGCCAGCAGCTCGGGCTCCGTGCAAGAGACCCAGTACTTC. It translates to CASSSGSVQETQYF.